Listed here is a single T cell receptor beta chain. Its specificity is not known. Vbeta (60) and Jbeta (13) primers were used in the PCR. Assay: immunoSEQ multiplex PCR; the TCRdb copy retains only in-frame clones and omits some. The profile shows tens of thousands of clones, roughly 77% of them singletons. The entry originates in a study of cytomegalovirus exposure and HLA in healthy donors. Study overall: Inside one of the first data releases sat about 91 million unique TCRs taken from HLA-typed donors. Findings and limits, study-wide: An analysis that was carried out later associated 15,000 to 20,000 TCR beta sequences with HLA alleles at 0.05 false discovery rate. Certain sequence variants were highly shared and formed a cluster, and this cluster was likely a sequencing artifact. It was reported in a later analysis that an Asian-associated ancestry cluster showed fewer N-insertions than the 666-donor mean.

Germline V gene sequence: CDR1 MNHEY, CDR2 SVGAGI. The CDR3 runs to 14 residues. The V end was cut by 5 bases, the J end by 0 bases, with 9 bases between. The rearrangement links TRBV6-5 to TRBJ2-3, with D unresolved. This TCR was sampled from a man aged 25 to 40 in good health and CMV-seronegative. What was sequenced was PBMCs. As DNA, the CDR3 is TGTGCCAGCAGTGATAGAGAGAGCACAGATACGCAGTATTTT. This codes for CASSDRESTDTQYF.